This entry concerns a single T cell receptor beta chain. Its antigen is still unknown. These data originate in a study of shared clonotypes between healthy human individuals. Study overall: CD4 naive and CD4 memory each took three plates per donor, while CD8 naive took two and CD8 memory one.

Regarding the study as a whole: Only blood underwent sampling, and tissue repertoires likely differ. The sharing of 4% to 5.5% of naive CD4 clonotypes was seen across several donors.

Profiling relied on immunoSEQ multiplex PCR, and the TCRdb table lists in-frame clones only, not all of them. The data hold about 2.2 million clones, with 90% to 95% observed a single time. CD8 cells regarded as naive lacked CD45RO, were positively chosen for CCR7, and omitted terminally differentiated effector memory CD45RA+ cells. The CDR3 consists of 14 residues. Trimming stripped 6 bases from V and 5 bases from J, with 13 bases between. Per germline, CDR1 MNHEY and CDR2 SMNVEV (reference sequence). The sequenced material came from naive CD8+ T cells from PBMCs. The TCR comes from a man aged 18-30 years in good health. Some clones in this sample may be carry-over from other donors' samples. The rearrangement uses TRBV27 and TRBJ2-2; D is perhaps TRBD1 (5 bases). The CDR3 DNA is TGTGCCAGCAGCTTAGGGGTAGGGACCGGGGAGCTGTTTTTT. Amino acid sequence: CASSLGVGTGELFF.